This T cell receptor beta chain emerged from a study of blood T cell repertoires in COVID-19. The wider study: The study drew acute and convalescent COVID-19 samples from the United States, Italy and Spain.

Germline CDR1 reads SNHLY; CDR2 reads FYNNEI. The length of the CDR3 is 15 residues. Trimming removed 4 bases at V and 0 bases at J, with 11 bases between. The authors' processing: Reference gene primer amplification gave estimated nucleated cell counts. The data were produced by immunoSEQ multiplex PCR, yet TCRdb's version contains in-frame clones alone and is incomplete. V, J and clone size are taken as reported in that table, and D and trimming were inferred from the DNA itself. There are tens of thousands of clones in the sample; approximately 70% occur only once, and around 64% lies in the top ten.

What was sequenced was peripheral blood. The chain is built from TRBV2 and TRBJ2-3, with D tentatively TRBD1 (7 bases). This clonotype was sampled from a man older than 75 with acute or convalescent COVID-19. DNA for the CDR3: TGTGCCAGCAGTGTACAGGGGACTAGCACAGATACGCAGTATTTT. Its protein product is CASSVQGTSTDTQYF.